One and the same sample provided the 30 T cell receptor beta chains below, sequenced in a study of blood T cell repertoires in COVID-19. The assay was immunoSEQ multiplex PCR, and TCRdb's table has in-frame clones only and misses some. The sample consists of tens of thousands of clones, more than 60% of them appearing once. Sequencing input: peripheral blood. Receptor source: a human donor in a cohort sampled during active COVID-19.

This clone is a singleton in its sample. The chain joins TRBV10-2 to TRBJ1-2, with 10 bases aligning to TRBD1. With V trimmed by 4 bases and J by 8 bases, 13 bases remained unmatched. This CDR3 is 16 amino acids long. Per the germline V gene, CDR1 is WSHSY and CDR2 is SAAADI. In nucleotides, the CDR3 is TGCGCCAGCAGTGGCAGGACAGGGGGATCGGTGGTCGGCTACACCTTC. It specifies CASSGRTGGSVVGYTF.

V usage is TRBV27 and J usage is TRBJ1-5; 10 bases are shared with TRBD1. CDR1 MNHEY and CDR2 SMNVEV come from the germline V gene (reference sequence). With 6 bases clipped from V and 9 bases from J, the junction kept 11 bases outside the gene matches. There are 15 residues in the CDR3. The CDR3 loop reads CASSPHDRGQGPQHF. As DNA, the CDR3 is TGTGCCAGCAGCCCGCACGACAGGGGGCAAGGGCCCCAGCATTTT.

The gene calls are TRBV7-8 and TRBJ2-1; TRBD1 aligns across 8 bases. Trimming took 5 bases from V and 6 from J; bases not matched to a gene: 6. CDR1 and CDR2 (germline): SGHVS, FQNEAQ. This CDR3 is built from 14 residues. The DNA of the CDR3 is TGTGCCAGCAGCCGAGGACAGGGCGGCAATGAGCAGTTCTTC. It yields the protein CASSRGQGGNEQFF.

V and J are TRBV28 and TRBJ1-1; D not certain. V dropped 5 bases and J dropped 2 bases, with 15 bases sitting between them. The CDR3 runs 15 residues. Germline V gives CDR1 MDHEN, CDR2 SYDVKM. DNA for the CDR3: TGTGCCAGCAGTGCTCGGACTTCCTTAAACACTGAAGCTTTCTTT. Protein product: CASSARTSLNTEAFF.

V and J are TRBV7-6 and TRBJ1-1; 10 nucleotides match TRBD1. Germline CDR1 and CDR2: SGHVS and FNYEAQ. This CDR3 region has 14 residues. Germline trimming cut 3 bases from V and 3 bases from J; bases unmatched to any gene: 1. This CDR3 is CASSFGQGDTEAFF. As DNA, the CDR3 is TGTGCCAGCAGCTTCGGACAGGGGGACACTGAAGCTTTCTTT.

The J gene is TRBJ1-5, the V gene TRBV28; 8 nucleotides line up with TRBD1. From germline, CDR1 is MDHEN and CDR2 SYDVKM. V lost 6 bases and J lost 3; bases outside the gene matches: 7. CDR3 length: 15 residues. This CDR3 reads CASRRQGLFNQPQHF. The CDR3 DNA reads TGTGCCAGCAGACGACAGGGGCTATTCAATCAGCCCCAGCATTTT. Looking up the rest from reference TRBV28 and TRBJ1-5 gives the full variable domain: DVKVTQSSRYLVKRTGEKVFLECVQDMDHENMFWYRQDPGLGLRLIYFSYDVKMKEKGDIPEGYSVSREKKERFSLILESASTNQTSMYLCASRRQGLFNQPQHFGDGTRLSIL.

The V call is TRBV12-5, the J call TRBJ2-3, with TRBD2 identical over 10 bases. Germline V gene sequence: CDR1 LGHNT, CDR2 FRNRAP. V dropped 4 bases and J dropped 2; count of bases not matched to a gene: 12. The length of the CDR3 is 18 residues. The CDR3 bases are TGTGCTAGTGGTTCGGCGTTTCCTCTAGCGGGGGACACAGATACGCAGTATTTT. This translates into CASGSAFPLAGDTDTQYF.

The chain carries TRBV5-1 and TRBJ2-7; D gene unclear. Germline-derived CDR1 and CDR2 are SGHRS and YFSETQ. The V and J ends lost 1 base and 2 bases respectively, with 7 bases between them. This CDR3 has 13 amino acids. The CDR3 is CASSLTETYEQYF. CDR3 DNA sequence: TGCGCCAGCAGCTTGACAGAGACCTACGAGCAGTACTTC.

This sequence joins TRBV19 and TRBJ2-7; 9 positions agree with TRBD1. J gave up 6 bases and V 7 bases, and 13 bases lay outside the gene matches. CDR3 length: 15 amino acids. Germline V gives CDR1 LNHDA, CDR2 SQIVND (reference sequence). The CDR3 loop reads CASTGRGTGPPEQYF. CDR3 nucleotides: TGTGCCAGTACCGGAAGGGGGACAGGGCCCCCCGAGCAGTACTTC.

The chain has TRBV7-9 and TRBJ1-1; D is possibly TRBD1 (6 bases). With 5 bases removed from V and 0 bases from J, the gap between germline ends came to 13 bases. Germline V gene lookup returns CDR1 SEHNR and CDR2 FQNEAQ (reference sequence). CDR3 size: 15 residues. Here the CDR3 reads CASSEQGPLNTEAFF. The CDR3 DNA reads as TGTGCCAGCAGCGAACAGGGCCCTTTGAACACTGAAGCTTTCTTT.

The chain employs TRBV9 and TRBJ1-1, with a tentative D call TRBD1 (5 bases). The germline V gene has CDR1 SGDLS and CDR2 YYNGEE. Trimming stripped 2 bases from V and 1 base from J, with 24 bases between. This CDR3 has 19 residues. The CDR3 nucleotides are TGTGCCAGCAGCGTCCTAAGGGACGGGGGGACTTCCCAGAACACTGAAGCTTTCTTT. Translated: CASSVLRDGGTSQNTEAFF.

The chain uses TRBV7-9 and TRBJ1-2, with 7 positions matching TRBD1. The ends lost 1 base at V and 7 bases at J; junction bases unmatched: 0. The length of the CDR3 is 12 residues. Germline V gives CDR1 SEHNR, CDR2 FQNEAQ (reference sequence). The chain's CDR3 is CASSLGQGGYTF. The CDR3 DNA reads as TGTGCCAGCAGCTTAGGACAGGGTGGCTACACCTTC.

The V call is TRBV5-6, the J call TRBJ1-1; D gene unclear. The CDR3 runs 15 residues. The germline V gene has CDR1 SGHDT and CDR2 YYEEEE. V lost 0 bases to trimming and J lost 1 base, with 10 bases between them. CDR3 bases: TGTGCCAGCAGCTTGGTGGCGGGCTGGAACACTGAAGCTTTCTTT. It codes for CASSLVAGWNTEAFF. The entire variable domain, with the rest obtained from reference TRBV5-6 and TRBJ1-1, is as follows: DAGVTQSPTHLIKTRGQQVTLRCSPKSGHDTVSWYQQALGQGPQFIFQYYEEEERQRGNFPDRFSGHQFPNYSSELNVNALLLGDSALYLCASSLVAGWNTEAFFGQGTRLTVV.

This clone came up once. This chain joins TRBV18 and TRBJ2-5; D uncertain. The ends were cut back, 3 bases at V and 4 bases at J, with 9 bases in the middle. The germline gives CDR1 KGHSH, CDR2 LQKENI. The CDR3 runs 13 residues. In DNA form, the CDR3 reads TGTGCCAGCTCACCCAATCCGGGAGAGACCCAGTACTTC. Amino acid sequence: CASSPNPGETQYF.

DNA of the CDR3: TGTGCCAGCAGAGAGGGAGGATACCAGCCCCAGCATTTT. Amino acid sequence: CASREGGYQPQHF. V and J are TRBV6-5 and TRBJ1-5; D is ambiguous. This CDR3 spans 13 amino acids. V dropped 6 bases and J dropped 7 bases, with 13 bases sitting between them. Germline lookup yields CDR1 MNHEY and CDR2 SVGAGI.

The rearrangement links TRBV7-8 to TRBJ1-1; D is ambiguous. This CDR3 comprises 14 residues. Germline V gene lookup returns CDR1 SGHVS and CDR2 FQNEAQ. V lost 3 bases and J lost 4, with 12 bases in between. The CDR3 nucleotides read TGTGCCAGCAGCTTCTATGCTGGTGGCACTGAAGCTTTCTTT. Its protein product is CASSFYAGGTEAFF. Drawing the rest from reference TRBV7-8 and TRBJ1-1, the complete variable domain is GAGVSQSPRYKVAKRGQDVALRCDPISGHVSLFWYQQALGQGPEFLTYFQNEAQLDKSGLPSDRFFAERPEGSVSTLKIQRTQQEDSAVYLCASSFYAGGTEAFFGQGTRLTVV.

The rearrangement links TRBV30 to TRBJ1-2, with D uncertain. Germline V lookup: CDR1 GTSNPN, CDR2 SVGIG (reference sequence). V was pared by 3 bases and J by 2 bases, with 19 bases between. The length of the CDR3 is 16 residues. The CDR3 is CAWRTWPISVNYGYTF. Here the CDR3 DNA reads TGTGCCTGGAGAACCTGGCCGATTAGCGTAAACTATGGCTACACCTTC.

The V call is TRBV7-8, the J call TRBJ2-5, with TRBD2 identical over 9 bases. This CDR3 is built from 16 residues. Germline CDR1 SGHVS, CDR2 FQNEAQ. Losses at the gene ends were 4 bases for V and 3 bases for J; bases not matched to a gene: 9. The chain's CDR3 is CASSSLGVAGEETQYF. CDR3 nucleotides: TGTGCCAGCAGCTCCCTCGGGGTAGCGGGAGAAGAGACCCAGTACTTC. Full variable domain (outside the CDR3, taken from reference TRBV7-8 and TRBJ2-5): GAGVSQSPRYKVAKRGQDVALRCDPISGHVSLFWYQQALGQGPEFLTYFQNEAQLDKSGLPSDRFFAERPEGSVSTLKIQRTQQEDSAVYLCASSSLGVAGEETQYFGPGTRLLVL.

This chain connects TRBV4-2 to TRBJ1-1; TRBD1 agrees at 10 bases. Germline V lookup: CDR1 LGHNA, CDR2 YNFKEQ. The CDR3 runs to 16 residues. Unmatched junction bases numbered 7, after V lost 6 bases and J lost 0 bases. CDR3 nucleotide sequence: TGTGCCAGCAGAACCGGGACAGGGGCAATGAACACTGAAGCTTTCTTT. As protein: CASRTGTGAMNTEAFF.

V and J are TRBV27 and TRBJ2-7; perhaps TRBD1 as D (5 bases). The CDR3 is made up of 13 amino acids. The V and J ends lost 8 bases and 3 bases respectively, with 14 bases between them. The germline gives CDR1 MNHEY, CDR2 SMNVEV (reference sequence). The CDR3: CASGWVQGYEQYF. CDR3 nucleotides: TGTGCCAGCGGGTGGGTTCAGGGCTACGAGCAGTACTTC.

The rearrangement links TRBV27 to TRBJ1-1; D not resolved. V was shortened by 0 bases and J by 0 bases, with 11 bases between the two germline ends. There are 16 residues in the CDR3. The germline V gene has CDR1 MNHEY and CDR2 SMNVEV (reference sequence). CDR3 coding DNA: TGTGCCAGCAGTTTATCTTTCAGGCCTATGAACACTGAAGCTTTCTTT. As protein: CASSLSFRPMNTEAFF.

The CDR3 loop reads CSVGQDYEQYF. CDR3 nucleotides: TGCAGCGTTGGACAGGACTACGAGCAGTACTTC. The chain employs TRBV29-1 and TRBJ2-7; weak D call: TRBD1 (6 bases). Germline loops: CDR1 SQVTM, CDR2 ANQGSEA. With 4 bases removed from V and 3 bases from J, the gap between germline ends came to 7 bases. The CDR3 has 11 residues.

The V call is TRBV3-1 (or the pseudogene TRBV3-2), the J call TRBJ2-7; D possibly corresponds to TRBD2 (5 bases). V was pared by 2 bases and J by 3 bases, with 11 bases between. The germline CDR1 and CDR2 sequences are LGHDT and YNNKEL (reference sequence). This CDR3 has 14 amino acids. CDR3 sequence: CASSQSFEGYEQYF. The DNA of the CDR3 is TGTGCCAGCAGCCAAAGCTTTGAGGGCTACGAGCAGTACTTC.

This CDR3 is CASSERQSGASPLHF. In DNA, the CDR3 is TGTGCCAGCAGCGAAAGACAGTCTGGGGCTTCACCCCTCCACTTT. This chain links TRBV9 with TRBJ1-6; the D gene is possibly TRBD1 (5 bases). The germline gives CDR1 SGDLS, CDR2 YYNGEE. V was shortened by 3 bases and J by 9 bases, with 16 bases between the two germline ends. This CDR3 has 15 amino acids.

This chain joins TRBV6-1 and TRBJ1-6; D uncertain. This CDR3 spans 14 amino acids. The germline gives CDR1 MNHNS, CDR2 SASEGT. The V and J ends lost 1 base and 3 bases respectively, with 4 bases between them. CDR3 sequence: CASSEGGYNSPLHF. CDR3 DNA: TGTGCCAGCAGTGAAGGAGGCTATAATTCACCCCTCCACTTT.

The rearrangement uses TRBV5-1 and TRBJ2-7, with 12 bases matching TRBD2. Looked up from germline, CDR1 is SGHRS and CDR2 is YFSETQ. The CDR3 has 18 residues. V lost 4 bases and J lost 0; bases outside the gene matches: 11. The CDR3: CASSTGLAGLPRSYEQYF. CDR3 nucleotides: TGCGCCAGCAGCACGGGACTAGCGGGTCTTCCCCGCTCCTACGAGCAGTACTTC.

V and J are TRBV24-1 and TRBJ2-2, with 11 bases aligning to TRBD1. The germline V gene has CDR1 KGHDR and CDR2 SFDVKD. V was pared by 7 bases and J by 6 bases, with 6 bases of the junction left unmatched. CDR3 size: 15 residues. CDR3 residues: CATSRRTGGPGELFF. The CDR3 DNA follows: TGTGCCACCAGCCGAAGGACAGGGGGCCCCGGGGAGCTGTTTTTT.

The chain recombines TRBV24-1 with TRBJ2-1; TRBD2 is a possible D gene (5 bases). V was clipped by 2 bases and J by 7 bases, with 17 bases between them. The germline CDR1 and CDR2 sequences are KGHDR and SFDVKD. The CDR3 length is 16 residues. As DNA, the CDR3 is TGTGCCACCAGTGATTCTCTAGGACTCCAGAAGAATGAGCAGTTCTTC. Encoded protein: CATSDSLGLQKNEQFF.

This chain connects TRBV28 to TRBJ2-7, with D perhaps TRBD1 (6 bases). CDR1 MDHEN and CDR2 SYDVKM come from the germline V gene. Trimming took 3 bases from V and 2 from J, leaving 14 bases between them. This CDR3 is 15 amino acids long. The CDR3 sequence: CASSFSEDRAYEQYF. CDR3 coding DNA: TGTGCCAGCAGTTTTAGCGAGGACAGAGCCTACGAGCAGTACTTC.

The CDR3 is CASRGAGAANYGYTF. In DNA, the CDR3 is TGTGCCAGCCGTGGGGCGGGGGCGGCTAACTATGGCTACACCTTC. V and J are TRBV7-9 and TRBJ1-2; weak D call: TRBD1 (6 bases). In germline, CDR1 is SEHNR, CDR2 FQNEAQ (reference sequence). The germline V and J ends were trimmed by 8 bases and 0 bases, with 16 bases remaining between them. CDR3 length equals 15 residues. The full variable domain, in which reference TRBV7-9 and TRBJ1-2 provide the parts outside the CDR3, is DTGVSQNPRHKITKRGQNVTFRCDPISEHNRLYWYRQTLGQGPEFLTYFQNEAQLEKSRLLSDRFSAERPKGSFSTLEIQRTEQGDSAMYLCASRGAGAANYGYTFGSGTRLTVV.